A single T cell receptor (beta chain) is shown here with its context. Antigen: not known. All the people who gave samples were healthy bone marrow donors. The data derive from a study of cytomegalovirus exposure and HLA in healthy donors. Study-level results: According to a later analysis, most TCR beta chains associated with CMV appeared HLA-restricted.

60 Vbeta and 13 Jbeta primers were used in PCR. Generated by immunoSEQ multiplex PCR, the TCRdb table keeps only in-frame clones and is missing some. This table has about 160,000 clones, over 65% appearing once. The sample comprised PBMCs. This TCR derives from a man aged 18-30 years in good health and CMV-seropositive.

CDR3 amino acids: CSVVGGGMGSVQNEQFF. The CDR3 region has the DNA TGCAGCGTTGTGGGGGGGGGCATGGGAAGCGTTCAAAATGAGCAGTTCTTC. The chain joins TRBV29-1 to TRBJ2-1; D is possibly TRBD2 (7 bases). This CDR3 contains 17 residues. Germline lookup yields CDR1 SQVTM and CDR2 ANQGSEA. V was trimmed by 4 bases and J by 7 bases, leaving 26 bases between them.